A single sample gave rise to the 28 T cell receptor beta chains below, sequenced in a study of immune characterization of retroperitoneal liposarcoma. TCRdb re-derived calls from the PCR reads in MiXCR, one entry per CDR3 protein. The repertoire holds about 7,300 distinct CDR3 sequences, roughly 28% seen once, with 35% to 50% in the top ten. Sequenced sample: blood. The receptors stem from a male donor with retroperitoneal liposarcoma.

This clonotype turned up a few times. The rearrangement joins TRBV4-1 to TRBJ1-1; 10 bases agree with TRBD1. Germline V gene data show CDR1 as MGHRA and CDR2 as YSYEKL. Trimming cost V 3 bases and J 3 bases; bases outside gene matches: 4. The CDR3 has 15 residues. The CDR3 DNA sequence: TGCGCCAGCAGCCACTCCGGGACAGGGGACACTGAAGCTTTCTTT. This sequence encodes CASSHSGTGDTEAFF.

The CDR3 loop reads CASSERQGSEQFF. The CDR3 nucleotides read TGTGCCAGCAGTGAACGCCAGGGTTCCGAGCAGTTCTTC. The chain employs TRBV2 and TRBJ2-1, with a tentative D call TRBD1 (5 bases). The V end lost 2 bases, the J end lost 10 bases, and 12 bases lay between the germline ends. The CDR3 totals 13 residues. CDR1 SNHLY and CDR2 FYNNEI come from the germline V gene. Full variable domain (outside the CDR3, taken from reference TRBV2 and TRBJ2-1): EPEVTQTPSHQVTQMGQEVILRCVPISNHLYFYWYRQILGQKVEFLVSFYNNEISEKSEIFDDQFSVERPDGSNFTLKIRSTKLEDSAMYFCASSERQGSEQFFGPGTRLTVL.

This clonotype was detected a few times. This clone may be a read error of a much larger clone one base away. CDR3 sequence: CGAGTPRPETQYF. The CDR3 DNA is TGCGGCGCCGGAACCCCAAGGCCGGAGACCCAGTACTTC. The V call is TRBV29-1, the J call TRBJ2-5; D not resolved. Germline loops: CDR1 SQVTM, CDR2 ANQGSEA. CDR3 length equals 13 residues. The full variable domain, in which reference TRBV29-1 and TRBJ2-5 provide the parts outside the CDR3, is SAVISQKPSRDICQRGTSLTIQCQVDSQVTMMFWYRQQPGQSLTLIATANQGSEATYESGFVIDKFPISRPNLTFSTLTVSNMSPEDSSIYLCGAGTPRPETQYFGPGTRLLVL.

Only a few counts were recorded for this clonotype. The chain employs TRBV7-6 and TRBJ1-5; D gene uncertain. Germline V CDR1 and CDR2: SGHVS, FNYEAQ. CDR3 length: 15 amino acids. Trimming left V 1 base short and J 2 bases short, with 9 bases between. The CDR3 nucleotides are TGTGCCAGCAGCTTAGACGGAAGGGGCAATCAGCCCCAGCATTTT. It is translated as CASSLDGRGNQPQHF.

This clonotype counts as medium-sized. This chain uses TRBV6-1 with TRBJ2-1; D may be TRBD2 (6 bases). The J call may be incorrect, as the DNA end agrees better with TRBJ2-7. The CDR3 totals 12 residues. Germline V gene lookup returns CDR1 MNHNS and CDR2 SASEGT. The CDR3, as DNA: TGTGCCAGCAGTGATTGGGGGGATGAGCAGTACTTC. Amino acids: CASSDWGDEQYF.

The chain uses TRBV6-1 and TRBJ1-1; unclear D gene. The CDR3 has 13 residues. Germline CDR1 reads MNHNS; CDR2 reads SASEGT. Deletions cut 6 bases from V and 1 base from J, with 9 bases between. CDR3 coding DNA: TGTGCCAGCAGCCCCAAGGCGAACACTGAAGCTTTCTTT. Amino acid sequence: CASSPKANTEAFF.

This clonotype was detected a few times. V and J are TRBV6-1 and TRBJ2-1, with D possibly matching TRBD2 (6 bases). V gave up 5 bases and J gave up 6 bases, with 11 bases separating them. Germline V gene data show CDR1 as MNHNS and CDR2 as SASEGT. This CDR3 has 13 amino acids. The CDR3 protein is CASSPYGGNEQFF. The DNA of the CDR3 is TGTGCCAGCAGTCCCTACGGGGGCAATGAGCAGTTCTTC.

This clonotype is termed medium-sized. For the CDR3, the DNA is TGTGCCAATACGCCTGCCGGGACAGGGAGACACAATGAGCAGTTCTTC. Translating gives CANTPAGTGRHNEQFF. V usage is TRBV7-8 and J usage is TRBJ2-1; TRBD1 agrees at 9 bases. Germline trimming cut 10 bases from V and 5 bases from J; bases unmatched to any gene: 15. The germline CDR1 and CDR2 sequences are SGHVS and FQNEAQ. CDR3 size: 16 residues.

The V and J genes are TRBV27 and TRBJ2-6; D is unresolved. Germline V lookup: CDR1 MNHEY, CDR2 SMNVEV (reference sequence). With 4 bases removed from V and 5 bases from J, the gap between germline ends came to 9 bases. The CDR3 is 14 amino acids. CDR3 loop: CASSSYNRANVLTF. CDR3 nucleotide sequence: TGTGCCAGCAGTTCCTATAACAGGGCCAACGTCCTGACTTTC. The variable domain in full, completed from reference TRBV27 and TRBJ2-6, reads EAQVTQNPRYLITVTGKKLTVTCSQNMNHEYMSWYRQDPGLGLRQIYYSMNVEVTDKGDVPEGYKVSRKEKRNFPLILESPSPNQTSLYFCASSSYNRANVLTFGAGSRLTVL.

The genes are TRBV6-1 and TRBJ1-5, with a weak D call TRBD1 (6 bases). Germline CDR1 MNHNS, CDR2 SASEGT. V shed 5 bases and J shed 0 bases, with 11 bases lying between them. This CDR3 comprises 15 residues. The CDR3 loop is CASSHTGSSNQPQHF. For the CDR3, the DNA is TGTGCCAGCAGTCATACAGGGTCTAGCAATCAGCCCCAGCATTTT.

This clonotype has at least ten counts. The chain employs TRBV28 and TRBJ2-5, with 9 positions matching TRBD2. J was trimmed by 2 bases and V by 1 base; bases with no gene match: 2. CDR1 MDHEN and CDR2 SYDVKM come from the germline V gene. This CDR3 has 15 amino acids. The CDR3 spells CASSLLAGVQETQYF. The CDR3 DNA reads as TGTGCCAGCAGTTTATTAGCGGGAGTGCAAGAGACCCAGTACTTC. Filled out from reference TRBV28 and TRBJ2-5, the complete variable domain reads DVKVTQSSRYLVKRTGEKVFLECVQDMDHENMFWYRQDPGLGLRLIYFSYDVKMKEKGDIPEGYSVSREKKERFSLILESASTNQTSMYLCASSLLAGVQETQYFGPGTRLLVL.

The chain links TRBV12-3 or TRBV12-4 to TRBJ2-5, with unresolved D. Trimming took 6 bases from V and 1 from J, leaving 6 bases between them. The CDR3 consists of 12 residues. The CDR3 here is CASSDRQETQYF. The CDR3 DNA is TGTGCCAGCAGCGACCGCCAAGAGACCCAGTACTTC.

This clonotype was seen just once. The chain couples TRBV6-5 to TRBJ2-1; D remains unclear. Germline V gives CDR1 MNHEY, CDR2 SVGAGI. V was pared by 0 bases and J by 4 bases, with 16 bases between. The CDR3 has 17 amino acids. CDR3 sequence reads: CASSYSVLGIAYNEQFF. The CDR3 region has the DNA TGTGCCAGCAGTTACTCGGTCCTGGGGATTGCTTACAATGAGCAGTTCTTC.

This chain joins TRBV6-1 and TRBJ1-5; D uncertain. Trimming took 2 bases from V and 0 from J, leaving 11 bases between them. Germline V gives CDR1 MNHNS, CDR2 SASEGT. There are 16 residues in the CDR3. The CDR3 is CASSELPSYSNQPQHF. DNA for the CDR3: TGTGCCAGCAGTGAACTCCCAAGTTATAGCAATCAGCCCCAGCATTTT.

This clonotype was recorded a few times. In nucleotides, the CDR3 is TGTGCCAGCAACCTACTAGCGGGGGACCTTAATGAGCAGTTCTTC. It encodes CASNLLAGDLNEQFF. The chain combines TRBV6-1 with TRBJ2-1, with 11 bases aligning to TRBD2. Trimming cost V 7 bases and J 7 bases; bases outside gene matches: 9. The CDR3 covers 15 residues. Germline V gene sequence: CDR1 MNHNS, CDR2 SASEGT.

This clonotype was seen only once. The chain has TRBV9 and TRBJ1-1; D is unresolved. The CDR3 loop spans 14 amino acids. Trimming pared 0 bases from V and 6 bases from J, leaving 12 bases between. Germline values: CDR1 SGDLS, CDR2 YYNGEE. Here the CDR3 reads CASSVVEGSPEAFF. DNA for the CDR3: TGTGCCAGCAGCGTAGTCGAAGGCTCCCCTGAAGCTTTCTTT.

The CDR3 bases are TGTGCCAGCAGAAACAGAGGGGGGGAGGGGGCCAAAAACATTCAGTACTTC. Protein product: CASRNRGGEGAKNIQYF. This chain links TRBV4-2 with TRBJ2-4, with D maybe TRBD2 (7 bases). The CDR3 has 17 residues. Looked up from germline, CDR1 is LGHNA and CDR2 is YNFKEQ. Deletions cut 6 bases from V and 1 base from J, with 19 bases between.

The V call is TRBV6-1, the J call TRBJ2-1, with TRBD2 identical over 12 bases. Germline V gene data show CDR1 as MNHNS and CDR2 as SASEGT. The CDR3 is 13 residues long. Trimming cost V 6 bases and J 10 bases; bases outside gene matches: 4. CDR3 bases: TGTGCCAGCAGGACTAGCGGGAGTGGCGAGCAGTTCTTC. Translation: CASRTSGSGEQFF.

The V call is TRBV4-1, the J call TRBJ1-1, with D possibly TRBD1 on 5 matching bases. This CDR3 has 13 residues. V gave up 6 bases and J gave up 4 bases, with 12 bases separating them. In germline, CDR1 is MGHRA, CDR2 YSYEKL. The chain's CDR3 is CASSRPGFTEAFF. The CDR3, as DNA: TGCGCCAGCAGTCGACCAGGGTTCACTGAAGCTTTCTTT.

CDR3 sequence reads: CASSPDSSNQPQHF. DNA of the CDR3: TGTGCCAGCAGCCCTGACAGTAGCAATCAGCCCCAGCATTTT. This chain joins TRBV12-3 or TRBV12-4 and TRBJ1-5; D possibly corresponds to TRBD1 (5 bases). This CDR3 contains 14 residues. V was cut by 6 bases and J by 0 bases, with 9 bases left in between.

This rearrangement joins TRBV7-6 to TRBJ1-6; TRBD1 matches at 7 bases. Germline V CDR1 and CDR2: SGHVS, FNYEAQ. This CDR3 comprises 15 residues. The V and J ends lost 0 bases and 7 bases, in that order; junction bases with no gene match: 3. Here the CDR3 reads CASSLAGGGNSPLHF. CDR3 nucleotides: TGTGCCAGCAGCTTAGCAGGGGGCGGGAATTCACCCCTCCACTTT.

This clonotype showed up just a few times. This sequence joins TRBV11-3 and TRBJ2-1, with 10 nucleotides matching TRBD1. The CDR3 loop spans 14 amino acids. Losses at the gene ends were 6 bases for V and 9 bases for J; bases not matched to a gene: 8. Germline lookup yields CDR1 SGHNT and CDR2 YENEEA. The CDR3 spells CASSHRTGGGEQFF. The CDR3 nucleotides read TGTGCCAGCAGTCACCGGACAGGGGGAGGTGAGCAGTTCTTC. Based on the CDR3 plus reference TRBV11-3 and TRBJ2-1, the full variable domain is EAGVVQSPRYKIIEKKQPVAFWCNPISGHNTLYWYLQNLGQGPELLIRYENEEAVDDSQLPKDRFSAERLKGVDSTLKIQPAELGDSAVYLCASSHRTGGGEQFFGPGTRLTVL.

This clonotype has at least ten counts. The chain couples TRBV12-5 to TRBJ2-1; no definite D call. The V gene's germline CDR1 is LGHNT and CDR2 FRNRAP. Trimming stripped 7 bases from V and 0 bases from J, with 13 bases between. The CDR3 extends over 15 amino acids. Here the CDR3 DNA reads TGTGCTAGTGCCCCCGGGCATGGCTCCTACAATGAGCAGTTCTTC. It codes for CASAPGHGSYNEQFF.

As regards this clonotype: A much bigger clone sits one base away, suggesting this may be a read error. The gene calls are TRBV6-1 and TRBJ2-5; a weak D match, TRBD2 (5 bases). The closer fit of TRBJ2-1 to the DNA end suggests the J call may be wrong. Germline V lookup: CDR1 MNHNS, CDR2 SASEGT. The CDR3 has 16 residues. CDR3 DNA: TGTGCCAGCAGTCAGGATACGGACTCCTCCTCCTACGAGCAGTTCTTC. This gives the protein CASSQDTDSSSYEQFF.

The V gene is TRBV7-2, the J gene TRBJ2-3; D is unclear. This CDR3 comprises 16 residues. The germline V gene has CDR1 SGHTA and CDR2 FQGNSA. V lost 5 bases and J lost 1, with 16 bases in between. CDR3 region: CASSPFWGSGTDTQYF. As DNA, the CDR3 is TGTGCCAGCAGCCCCTTTTGGGGATCCGGCACAGATACGCAGTATTTT.

There are a few counts of this clonotype. This chain uses TRBV6-4 with TRBJ2-2; no reliable D call. This CDR3 is built from 15 residues. V lost 3 bases to trimming and J lost 4 bases, with 12 bases between them. Germline CDR1 MRHNA, CDR2 SNTAGT. The CDR3 nucleotides read TGTGCCAGCAGTGATCCGGGTTACAGCACCGGGGAGCTGTTTTTT. This translates into CASSDPGYSTGELFF.

Concerning this clonotype itself: A much more abundant neighbour one base away suggests this may be a read error. V is TRBV7-2 and J is TRBJ2-3; TRBD2 matches 13 bases. The CDR3 covers 16 residues. Unmatched junction bases numbered 6, after V lost 7 bases and J lost 2 bases. The germline gives CDR1 SGHTA, CDR2 FQGNSA. The CDR3 reads CASISTSGGITDTQYF. The CDR3 DNA sequence: TGTGCCAGCATCTCGACTAGCGGGGGGATCACAGATACGCAGTATTTT.

The chain carries TRBV4-1 and TRBJ2-1; D uncertain. Germline loops: CDR1 MGHRA, CDR2 YSYEKL. The CDR3 covers 13 residues. Trimming left V 0 bases short and J 5 bases short, with 5 bases between. DNA of the CDR3: TGCGCCAGCAGCCAAGACTATAACAATGAGCAGTTCTTC. This gives the protein CASSQDYNNEQFF.